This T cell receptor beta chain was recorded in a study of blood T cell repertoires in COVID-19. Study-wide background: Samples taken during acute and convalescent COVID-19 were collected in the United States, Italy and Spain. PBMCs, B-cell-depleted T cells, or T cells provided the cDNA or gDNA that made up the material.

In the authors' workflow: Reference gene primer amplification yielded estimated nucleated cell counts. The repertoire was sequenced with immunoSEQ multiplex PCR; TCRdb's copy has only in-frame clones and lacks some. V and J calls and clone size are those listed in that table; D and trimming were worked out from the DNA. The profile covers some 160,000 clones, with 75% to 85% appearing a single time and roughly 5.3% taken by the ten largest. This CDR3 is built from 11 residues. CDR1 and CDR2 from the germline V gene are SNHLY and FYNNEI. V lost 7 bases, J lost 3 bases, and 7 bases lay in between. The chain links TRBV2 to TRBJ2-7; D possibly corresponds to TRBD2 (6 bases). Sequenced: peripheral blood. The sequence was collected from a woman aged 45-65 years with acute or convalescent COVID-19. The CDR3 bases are TGTGCCAGCATGGGGGGCTACGAGCAGTACTTC. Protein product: CASMGGYEQYF. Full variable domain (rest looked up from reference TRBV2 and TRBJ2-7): EPEVTQTPSHQVTQMGQEVILRCVPISNHLYFYWYRQILGQKVEFLVSFYNNEISEKSEIFDDQFSVERPDGSNFTLKIRSTKLEDSAMYFCASMGGYEQYFGPGTRLTVT.